The TCR beta chain described here comes from a study of PD-L1 blockade in urothelial cancer. Study-level background: Per blood sample, T cells had a median of roughly 150,000. The study, taken as a whole, reports: Patients with durable benefit had greater blood expansion of tumor-associated TCR clones 3 weeks into treatment.

The data were produced by immunoSEQ multiplex PCR, yet TCRdb's version contains in-frame clones alone and is incomplete. Among more than 85,000 clones listed, roughly nine tenths were seen once. The CDR3 totals 16 residues. The germline V gene has CDR1 MDHEN and CDR2 SYDVKM. With 5 bases clipped from V and 4 bases from J, the junction kept 11 bases outside the gene matches. Sample numbers ranged from 1 to 8 per patient, encompassing pretreatment and on-treatment collections. As to this clone: The antigen is undetermined.

This sequence was found in an elderly woman with urothelial cancer. The gene calls are TRBV28 and TRBJ2-7, with 10 bases lining up with TRBD1. The specimen comprised PBMCs, sampled around atezolizumab (anti-PD-L1) treatment. CDR3 DNA sequence: TGTGCCAGCAGTCCAACGTCCGGGACAGGGGAGTACGAGCAGTACTTC. Translating gives CASSPTSGTGEYEQYF.